A single sample gave rise to the 28 T cell receptor beta chains below, sequenced in a study of beta chain features in type 1 diabetes. The authors reverse transcribed all of the isolated RNA, so sequencing captured expressed TCRB transcripts. Some clones are missing from TCRdb's copy, which holds only in-frame ones; the method was immunoSEQ multiplex PCR. The data contain 900,000 or so clones, 15% to 20% of them seen just once; the ten biggest clones take up around 0.02%. Input material: naive CD4+ T cells from blood. The receptors originated from a woman aged 18-29 years in good health.

This clone turned up a few times. The chain recombines TRBV9 with TRBJ2-3; D may be TRBD1 (6 bases). CDR3 size: 14 residues. V lost 4 bases to trimming and J lost 8 bases, with 17 bases between them. The V gene's germline CDR1 is SGDLS and CDR2 YYNGEE. CDR3 amino acids: CASSPIQEGGTQYF. As DNA, the CDR3 is TGTGCCAGCAGCCCAATCCAGGAAGGGGGTACGCAGTATTTT.

This clone was detected a few times. This same CDR3 is encoded by further DNA sequences in the sample. The chain is built from TRBV2 and TRBJ1-4; D possibly corresponds to TRBD1 (6 bases). The CDR3 consists of 15 residues. Trimming left V 3 bases short and J 6 bases short, with 14 bases between. The germline gives CDR1 SNHLY, CDR2 FYNNEI. The CDR3 protein is CASSERGGRDEKLFF. The CDR3 coding sequence is TGTGCCAGCAGTGAGCGGGGGGGGCGCGATGAAAAACTGTTTTTT.

The V call is TRBV10-3, the J call TRBJ1-3; the D is unclear. The V end lost 8 bases, the J end lost 1 base, and 18 bases lay between the germline ends. The germline gives CDR1 ENHRY, CDR2 SYGVKD. CDR3 length: 16 residues. The CDR3 DNA reads as TGTGCCATCGCCCCAGGTACGCCGGCTTCTGGAAACACCATATATTTT. It codes for CAIAPGTPASGNTIYF.

This clone was observed a single time. The chain carries TRBV6-5 and TRBJ2-1, with D possibly called TRBD1 or TRBD2 (5 bases each). V lost 6 bases, J lost 4 bases, and 10 bases lay in between. This CDR3 comprises 13 residues. CDR1 MNHEY and CDR2 SVGAGI come from the germline V gene. The CDR3 DNA follows: TGTGCCAGCAGGTGGGACCGATACAATGAGCAGTTCTTC. Its translation is CASRWDRYNEQFF.

In this sample, this clone turned up once. This sequence joins TRBV28 and TRBJ2-7; TRBD2 is a possible D gene (6 bases). Trimming removed 4 bases at V and 2 bases at J, with 15 bases between. The CDR3 consists of 15 residues. Germline assignment: CDR1 MDHEN and CDR2 SYDVKM. Here the CDR3 DNA reads TGTGCCAGCAGTTCCGGAACGGGAGCCGCCTACGAGCAGTACTTC. Its translation is CASSSGTGAAYEQYF.

The chain combines TRBV9 with TRBJ1-5, with D perhaps matching TRBD1 (6 bases). Per germline, CDR1 SGDLS and CDR2 YYNGEE. The CDR3 loop spans 14 amino acids. Trimming took 4 bases from V and 4 from J, leaving 12 bases between them. The CDR3 is CASSPGQLNQPQHF. The CDR3 DNA follows: TGTGCCAGCAGCCCAGGACAGTTGAATCAGCCCCAGCATTTT.

This clone appeared a few times. The chain recombines TRBV7-8 with TRBJ2-4; TRBD2 aligns across 7 bases. The CDR3 covers 15 residues. Germline V lookup: CDR1 SGHVS, CDR2 FQNEAQ. With V trimmed by 7 bases and J by 8 bases, 14 bases remained unmatched. CDR3 protein: CASNDQGGSWDIQYF. For the CDR3, the DNA is TGTGCCAGCAACGACCAAGGCGGGAGTTGGGACATTCAGTACTTC.

The V call is TRBV6-6, the J call TRBJ2-7, with TRBD2 matching over 11 bases. The last part of the DNA fits TRBJ2-5 better; the J call may be wrong. CDR3 length equals 16 residues. Looked up from germline, CDR1 is MNHNY and CDR2 is SVGAGI (reference sequence). The CDR3 loop is CASSYWLAGGQETQYF. CDR3 DNA: TGTGCCAGCAGTTACTGGCTAGCGGGAGGCCAAGAGACCCAGTACTTC.

This clone was counted only a few times. The chain employs TRBV7-2 and TRBJ2-1, with 8 bases that match TRBD2. V dropped 6 bases and J dropped 8; count of bases not matched to a gene: 12. CDR1 is SGHTA, CDR2 FQGNSA, per germline. CDR3 length equals 15 residues. CDR3 nucleotides: TGTGCCAGCAGGAGGTCGCCTAGCGGGTACCATGAGCAGTTCTTC. It yields the protein CASRRSPSGYHEQFF.

In this sample, this clone turned up a few times. CDR3 region: CASSFRQGTGTEAFF. In DNA form, the CDR3 reads TGTGCCAGCAGTTTCAGACAGGGGACGGGGACTGAAGCTTTCTTT. This chain joins TRBV6-6 and TRBJ1-1, with 8 bases aligning to TRBD1. Germline V gene lookup returns CDR1 MNHNY and CDR2 SVGAGI (reference sequence). There are 15 residues in the CDR3. V was pared by 4 bases and J by 5 bases, with 9 bases of the junction left unmatched.

This chain connects TRBV7-3 to TRBJ1-2, with 8 bases matching TRBD1. V shed 5 bases and J 8 bases; nucleotides not matched to a gene: 7. The germline V gene has CDR1 SGHTA and CDR2 FQGTGA. This CDR3 contains 13 residues. The CDR3 DNA sequence: TGTGCCAGCAGCCCTGGACAGGGTGTGGGCTACACCTTC. Translated, it gives CASSPGQGVGYTF.

A few counts support this clone. The J gene is TRBJ2-2, the V gene TRBV7-3, with a weak D call TRBD2 (6 bases). The ends were cut back, 4 bases at V and 3 bases at J, with 6 bases in the middle. This CDR3 has 13 amino acids. CDR1 SGHTA and CDR2 FQGTGA come from the germline V gene. Here the CDR3 reads CASSSSDTGELFF. The DNA for the CDR3 is TGTGCCAGCAGCTCTAGCGACACCGGGGAGCTGTTTTTT.

The table lists this clone with a few counts. V gene TRBV4-2 combines with J gene TRBJ1-5, with TRBD1 matching 9 bases. CDR3 size: 16 residues. With 3 bases clipped from V and 1 base from J, the junction kept 4 bases outside the gene matches. Germline V gene lookup returns CDR1 LGHNA and CDR2 YNFKEQ. DNA of the CDR3: TGTGCCAGCAGCCAGGGACAGGGTAAGAGCAATCAGCCCCAGCATTTT. Its translation is CASSQGQGKSNQPQHF.

This clone was picked up a small number of times. The CDR3 protein is CASSEFRQSNEKLFF. For the CDR3, the DNA is TGTGCCAGCAGTGAGTTTCGGCAAAGCAATGAAAAACTGTTTTTT. The gene calls are TRBV6-1 and TRBJ1-4; unclear D gene. Germline-derived CDR1 and CDR2 are MNHNS and SASEGT. The CDR3 is 15 residues long. V lost 3 bases and J 5 bases, leaving 13 bases between the germline ends.

A few counts support this clone. Other DNA sequences within the sample encode an identical CDR3. This chain uses TRBV5-1 with TRBJ2-1; no definite D call. From germline, CDR1 is SGHRS and CDR2 YFSETQ. The CDR3 contains 14 residues. Trimming pared 0 bases from V and 0 bases from J, leaving 4 bases between. CDR3 DNA sequence: TGCGCCAGCAGCTTGGGAGACTCCTACAATGAGCAGTTCTTC. Translating it yields CASSLGDSYNEQFF.

The chain has TRBV7-3 and TRBJ2-1; 7 bases map to TRBD1. The trim removed 5 bases at V and 5 bases at J, leaving 6 bases unmatched. The V gene's germline CDR1 is SGHTA and CDR2 FQGTGA. The CDR3 is made up of 14 amino acids. CDR3 sequence reads: CASSGTGTDNEQFF. The CDR3 DNA reads as TGTGCCAGCAGCGGCACCGGGACAGACAATGAGCAGTTCTTC.

This clone occurred a few times. The gene calls are TRBV7-9 and TRBJ2-6; no reliable D call. The germline V and J ends were trimmed by 0 bases and 1 base, with 7 bases remaining between them. From germline, CDR1 is SEHNR and CDR2 FQNEAQ (reference sequence). This CDR3 has 16 residues. The CDR3, as DNA: TGTGCCAGCAGCTTAGCCAGGAGTTCTGGGGCCAACGTCCTGACTTTC. It yields the protein CASSLARSSGANVLTF.

This clone was seen a handful of times. One end of the junction does not line up with germline, which may come from a read error. The chain recombines TRBV7-2 with TRBJ1-1; possible D gene TRBD1, 6 bases. The CDR3 is 13 amino acids. Germline loops: CDR1 SGHTA, CDR2 FQGNSA. CDR3 bases: TGTGCCAGCAGCTTAGACAGGGATTGGGTAGCGGGCTTT. It specifies CASSLDRDWVAGF.

This clone was found a few times. The rearrangement uses TRBV4-2 and TRBJ1-5; D perhaps matches TRBD1 (5 bases). CDR1 is LGHNA and CDR2 is YNFKEQ in the germline V gene. There are 15 residues in the CDR3. Trimming shortened V by 0 bases and J by 5 bases, and 11 bases separated the two germline ends. The CDR3 protein is CASSQDSPGDQPQHF. As DNA, the CDR3 is TGTGCCAGCAGCCAAGATTCCCCGGGGGATCAGCCCCAGCATTTT.

The chain has TRBV18 and TRBJ2-1; 8 bases are a match to TRBD2. Germline CDR1 KGHSH, CDR2 LQKENI. V gave up 0 bases and J gave up 4 bases; unmatched junction bases: 5. CDR3 length equals 16 residues. This chain's CDR3 is CASSPPASGGYNEQFF. CDR3 bases: TGTGCCAGCTCACCACCGGCAAGCGGGGGTTACAATGAGCAGTTCTTC.

J is TRBJ1-2 and V is TRBV7-2; D call uncertain. This CDR3 spans 13 amino acids. Trimming left V 5 bases short and J 4 bases short, with 11 bases between. CDR1 SGHTA and CDR2 FQGNSA come from the germline V gene. CDR3 DNA: TGTGCCAGCAGCCCTCCCTCAGCCTATGGCTACACCTTC. It yields the protein CASSPPSAYGYTF.

V is TRBV7-9 and J is TRBJ2-2; D remains ambiguous. From germline, CDR1 is SEHNR and CDR2 FQNEAQ (reference sequence). This CDR3 has 14 amino acids. V was pared by 2 bases and J by 6 bases, with 10 bases between. The CDR3 protein is CASSLKVTSGELFF. Written as DNA, the CDR3 is TGTGCCAGCAGCTTAAAAGTTACGTCCGGGGAGCTGTTTTTT.

The CDR3 region is CASSLARGGSSYNEQFF. CDR3 bases: TGTGCCAGCAGCTTAGCGCGTGGCGGTTCTTCCTACAATGAGCAGTTCTTC. V is TRBV7-9 and J is TRBJ2-1; no reliable D call. Per the germline V gene, CDR1 is SEHNR and CDR2 is FQNEAQ (reference sequence). This CDR3 is 17 amino acids long. V lost 0 bases to trimming and J lost 1 base, with 13 bases between them.

This chain uses TRBV15 with TRBJ2-7; 15 positions agree with TRBD2. The germline V gene encodes CDR1 LNHNV and CDR2 YYDKDF (reference sequence). CDR3 length: 18 amino acids. Trimming removed 3 bases from V and 0 bases from J; junction bases left unmatched: 6. As DNA, the CDR3 is TGTGCCACCAGCAGCGGGGGACTAGCGGGGGGTAGCTCCTACGAGCAGTACTTC. It encodes CATSSGGLAGGSSYEQYF.

This clone has just a few counts. J is TRBJ2-5 and V is TRBV5-4, with D uncertain. Trimming left V 5 bases short and J 5 bases short, with 19 bases between. This CDR3 spans 15 amino acids. Germline V gives CDR1 SGHNT, CDR2 YYREEE (reference sequence). The CDR3 spells CASSRALGVDETQYF. In nucleotides, the CDR3 is TGTGCCAGCAGTCGTGCCCTTGGAGTGGACGAGACCCAGTACTTC.

This clone was seen a single time. The chain is built from TRBV7-9 and TRBJ2-5, with D possibly being TRBD1 (5 bases). The CDR3 is 12 amino acids. The V end lost 6 bases, the J end lost 5 bases, and 10 bases lay between the germline ends. CDR1 is SEHNR, CDR2 FQNEAQ, per germline (reference sequence). This chain's CDR3 is CASSRQPETQYF. As DNA, the CDR3 is TGTGCCAGCAGTCGACAGCCGGAGACCCAGTACTTC.

The rearrangement links TRBV29-1 to TRBJ2-4, with TRBD2 matching 11 bases. Losses at the gene ends were 4 bases for V and 9 bases for J; bases not matched to a gene: 8. Per the germline V gene, CDR1 is SQVTM and CDR2 is ANQGSEA. This CDR3 comprises 14 residues. This CDR3 reads CSVAKLAGEGIQYF. As DNA, the CDR3 is TGCAGCGTTGCAAAACTAGCGGGAGAAGGCATTCAGTACTTC. Full variable domain (remainder filled in from reference TRBV29-1 and TRBJ2-4): SAVISQKPSRDICQRGTSLTIQCQVDSQVTMMFWYRQQPGQSLTLIATANQGSEATYESGFVIDKFPISRPNLTFSTLTVSNMSPEDSSIYLCSVAKLAGEGIQYFGAGTRLSVL.

In this sample, this clone turned up a few times. V is TRBV15 and J is TRBJ2-3; TRBD1 matches 7 bases. The junction had 8 bases not matched to a gene; V was cut back by 0 bases and J by 5 bases. CDR3 length: 16 amino acids. Germline V gives CDR1 LNHNV, CDR2 YYDKDF (reference sequence). The CDR3 region is CATSRDLGTVKDTQYF. The DNA for the CDR3 is TGTGCCACCAGCAGAGATCTTGGGACAGTTAAAGATACGCAGTATTTT.